The 11 T cell receptor beta chains reported below all come from one sample, sequenced in a study of blood T cell repertoires in COVID-19. The protocol was immunoSEQ multiplex PCR, while the TCRdb copy is restricted to in-frame clones and leaves out a portion. The sample has around 190,000 clones, around nine tenths seen once. Sample: peripheral blood. All receptors derive from a man between 18 and 29 years old with active or convalescent COVID-19.

A single count supports this clone. CDR3 bases: TGCGCCAGCAGCCTGACCAGCGGGGACAGGTTATACGAGCAGTACTTC. Its protein is CASSLTSGDRLYEQYF. The J gene is TRBJ2-7, the V gene TRBV4-1; tentatively, D is TRBD1 (8 bases). The CDR3 consists of 16 residues. Germline V lookup: CDR1 MGHRA, CDR2 YSYEKL. With 4 bases removed from V and 4 bases from J, the gap between germline ends came to 20 bases.

The genes are TRBV15 and TRBJ2-5; possibly TRBD2 for D (5 bases). Germline assignment: CDR1 LNHNV and CDR2 YYDKDF (reference sequence). The CDR3 length is 14 residues. Trimming cost V 1 base and J 2 bases, with 8 bases left between them. The DNA for the CDR3 is TGTGCCACCAGCAGAGGGACTTATCAAGAGACCCAGTACTTC. Its translation: CATSRGTYQETQYF.

This clone has just a few counts. The V call is TRBV2, the J call TRBJ1-1, with 7 bases fitting TRBD1. V lost 6 bases and J lost 7; bases outside the gene matches: 5. Germline V gene sequence: CDR1 SNHLY, CDR2 FYNNEI. The CDR3 contains 12 residues. DNA for the CDR3: TGTGCCAGCAGGGGTGGGACAGTTGAAGCTTTCTTT. It is translated as CASRGGTVEAFF.

The rearrangement joins TRBV12-5 to TRBJ1-5; TRBD1 aligns across 10 bases. V trimming: 4 bases; J trimming: 6 bases; junction bases outside the gene matches: 6. The CDR3 extends over 15 amino acids. Per germline, CDR1 LGHNT and CDR2 FRNRAP. CDR3: CASGWTGTGVQPQHF. CDR3 DNA sequence: TGTGCTAGTGGTTGGACCGGGACAGGGGTTCAGCCCCAGCATTTT. The whole variable domain, filled in from reference TRBV12-5 and TRBJ1-5, reads DARVTQTPRHKVTEMGQEVTMRCQPILGHNTVFWYRQTMMQGLELLAYFRNRAPLDDSGMPKDRFSAEMPDATLATLKIQPSEPRDSAVYFCASGWTGTGVQPQHFGDGTRLSIL.

This rearrangement joins TRBV25-1 to TRBJ2-1; D might be TRBD1 (6 bases). Germline CDR1 MGHDK, CDR2 SYGVNS. The CDR3 loop spans 14 amino acids. The V gene lost 5 bases and the J gene lost 9 bases, with 17 bases spanning the gap. In nucleotides, the CDR3 is TGTGCCAGCAGTCTGGGGGTTAGCAGGGGTGAGCAGTTCTTC. Amino acids: CASSLGVSRGEQFF.

The genes are TRBV6-5 and TRBJ1-2; 7 bases are shared with TRBD1. CDR1 is MNHEY and CDR2 is SVGAGI in the germline V gene. The CDR3 sequence is 14 residues long. The J segment lost 4 bases and the V segment lost 10 bases, leaving 12 bases of the junction unmatched. The CDR3 bases are TGTGCCACCTATCATCCAGGGGGTTTCTATGGCTACACCTTC. Amino acids: CATYHPGGFYGYTF.

The chain uses TRBV30 and TRBJ1-6; 8 nucleotides line up with TRBD1. Germline CDR1 is GTSNPN and CDR2 is SVGIG (reference sequence). This CDR3 spans 21 amino acids. V trimming: 2 bases; J trimming: 0 bases; junction bases outside the gene matches: 18. CDR3 nucleotides: TGTGCCTGGAGTTCTCTCGAGGACAGGGAAAGCACTTTCTCCTATAATTCACCCCTCCACTTT. Translated, it gives CAWSSLEDRESTFSYNSPLHF.

The J gene is TRBJ2-7, the V gene TRBV7-8; perhaps TRBD1 as D (8 bases). Germline V gene lookup returns CDR1 SGHVS and CDR2 FQNEAQ. Between the trimmed V and J ends, which lost 1 base and 7 bases, there was a span of 14 bases. The CDR3 length is 14 residues. In DNA, the CDR3 is TGTGCCAGCAGCTTAGTACAGGGGGGGCGAGAGCAGTACTTC. Its translation: CASSLVQGGREQYF.

The chain joins TRBV7-2 to TRBJ2-1; TRBD1 is a possible D gene (6 bases). CDR1 is SGHTA, CDR2 FQGNSA, per germline. The CDR3 runs to 14 residues. Trimming cost V 5 bases and J 6 bases, with 14 bases left between them. This chain's CDR3 is CASSPRQEINEQFF. The DNA of the CDR3 is TGTGCCAGCAGCCCGAGACAGGAAATCAATGAGCAGTTCTTC.

The chain carries TRBV5-1 and TRBJ2-5, with 8 positions matching TRBD1. With 2 bases clipped from V and 5 bases from J, the junction kept 11 bases outside the gene matches. Germline assignment: CDR1 SGHRS and CDR2 YFSETQ. The CDR3 covers 16 residues. CDR3 DNA: TGCGCCAGCAGCTTAGTAGGACAGGGTGGATTTGAGACCCAGTACTTC. This sequence encodes CASSLVGQGGFETQYF.

The chain is built from TRBV7-7 and TRBJ2-1; 8 nucleotides agree with TRBD2. The J segment lost 5 bases and the V segment lost 1 base, leaving 4 bases of the junction unmatched. Germline V gene lookup returns CDR1 SSHAT and CDR2 FNYEAQ (reference sequence). The CDR3 is 15 residues long. In DNA, the CDR3 is TGTGCCAGCAGCTTAGACCGGGGGGGAAACAATGAGCAGTTCTTC. The encoded protein is CASSLDRGGNNEQFF.